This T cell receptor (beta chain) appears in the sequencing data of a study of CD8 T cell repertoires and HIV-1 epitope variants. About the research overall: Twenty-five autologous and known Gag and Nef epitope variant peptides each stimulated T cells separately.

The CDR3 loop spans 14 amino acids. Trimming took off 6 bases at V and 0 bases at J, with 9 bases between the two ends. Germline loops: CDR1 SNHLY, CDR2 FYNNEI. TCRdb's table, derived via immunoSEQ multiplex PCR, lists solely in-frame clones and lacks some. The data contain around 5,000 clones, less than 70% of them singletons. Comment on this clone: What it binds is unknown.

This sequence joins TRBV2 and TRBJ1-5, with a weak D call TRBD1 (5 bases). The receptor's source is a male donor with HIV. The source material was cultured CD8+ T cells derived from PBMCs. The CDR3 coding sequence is TGTGCCAGCAGGGGGGGATATAGCAATCAGCCCCAGCATTTT. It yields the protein CASRGGYSNQPQHF.